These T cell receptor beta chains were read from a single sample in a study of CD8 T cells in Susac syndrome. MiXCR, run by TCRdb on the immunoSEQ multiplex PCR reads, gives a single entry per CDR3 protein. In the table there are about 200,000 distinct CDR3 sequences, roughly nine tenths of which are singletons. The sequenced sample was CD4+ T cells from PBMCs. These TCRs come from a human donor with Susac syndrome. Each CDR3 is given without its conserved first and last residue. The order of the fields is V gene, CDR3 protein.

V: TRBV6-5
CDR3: ASRSVSMGNQPQH

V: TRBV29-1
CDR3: SVEKGTEHEAF

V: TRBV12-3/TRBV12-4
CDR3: ASSLTGVNTEAF

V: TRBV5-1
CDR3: ASSLDDKWQF

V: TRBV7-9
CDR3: ASSLASLSHTQY

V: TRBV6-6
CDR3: ASSRGQGGTNQPQH

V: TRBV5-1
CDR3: ASRASISYEQY

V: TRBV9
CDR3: ASSVSPYNTDTQY

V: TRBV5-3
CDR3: ARSPLSGHHRPYNEQF

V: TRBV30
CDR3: AWSKINAGGHNEQF

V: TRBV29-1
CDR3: SVAGQGSYEQY

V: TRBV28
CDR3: ASSFVGEVYNEQF

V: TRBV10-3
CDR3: ATWDRLNTEAF

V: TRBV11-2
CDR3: ASSLDWGREF

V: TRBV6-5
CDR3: ASMISKNGNTIY

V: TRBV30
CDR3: AWSVGPGNLEQY

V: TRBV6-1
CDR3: ASSEWGGYEAF

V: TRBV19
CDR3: ASAGGAHHEQY

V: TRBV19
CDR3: ASSLGGTNNEQF

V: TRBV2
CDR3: ASSEGTSVYNEQF

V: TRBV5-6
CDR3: ASSSTGGSLYGYT

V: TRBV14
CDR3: ASSQLIASGANVLT

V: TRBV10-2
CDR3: ASRDRDINPYEQY

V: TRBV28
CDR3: ASTTLQGRTEAF

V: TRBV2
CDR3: ASSGLANYEQY

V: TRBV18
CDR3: ASSPPEGLAGVEQY

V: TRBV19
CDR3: ASSQTGQTFSGANVLT

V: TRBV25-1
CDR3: ASSSSRGPGANVLT